This T cell receptor beta chain was documented in a study of naive and memory T cell subsets. Whole-study findings and limits: A few larger clonotypes appeared in naive repertoires, especially CD8, possibly memory cells re-expressing CD45RA.

The beta constant-region primer was an equimolar mix of two oligonucleotides covering TRBC1 and TRBC2. The ligated cDNA underwent four PCR rounds using SP2 and nested alpha and beta constant-region primers. TCRdb ran MiXCR on the UMI-ligation and nested PCR reads and lists one entry per CDR3 protein. The sample lists over 100,000 distinct CDR3 sequences; around 15% were seen once. This clonotype showed up just a few times. Its cognate antigen is unknown. The V and J ends lost 2 bases and 10 bases, in that order; junction bases with no gene match: 10. This CDR3 region has 15 residues. CDR1 and CDR2 from the germline V gene are DFQATT and SNEGSKA (reference sequence).

This chain joins TRBV20-1 and TRBJ2-1; 11 nucleotides match TRBD2. This sequence originates from a human donor in good health. The sample taken for sequencing was naive CD8+ T cells from blood. Here the CDR3 DNA reads TGCAGTGCTAGACTCGGGACTAGCGGATATTCCGAGCAGTTCTTC. Translation: CSARLGTSGYSEQFF.